This T cell receptor (beta chain) appears in the sequencing data of a study of identical twins (dated by TCRdb to 2016 to 2018). In the study overall: The study deep-sequenced TCR alpha and beta repertoires from monozygotic twins, unrelated adults of various ages and cord blood to test whether fetal clonotypes persist. Replicate twin experiments were performed at different times using different library preparation protocols to rule out contamination.

Every donor was a healthy Caucasian. The paper as a whole reports these results and caveats: Fewer insertions were carried by abundant cord blood beta clonotypes, a similar but weaker trend appeared in young adult naive repertoires, and no such trend appeared in memory repertoires. In monozygotic twins, out-of-frame TCR alpha sharing was systematically underestimated by recombination models, although the models agreed with sharing between unrelated individuals. Compared with coincidental sharing between unrelated individuals, an excess of low generation-probability sequences was observed among out-of-frame TCR alpha sequences shared between twins. Because the same donors could not be followed over many years, the conclusions relied on cross-sectional statistical analysis. In beta out-of-frame sequences, excess twin sharing was weaker, because having fewer shared sequences lowered the signal-to-noise ratio. Zero-insertion analyses could be partly confounded by invariant T cells such as MAIT and iNKT, though diverse VJ usage argued against such confounding for most clonotypes.

According to the germline V gene, CDR1 reads SGHVS and CDR2 reads FQNEAQ. Cut back by 6 bases and 3 bases, the V and J ends lie 11 bases apart. CDR3 length: 14 amino acids, cysteine to phenylalanine. The CDR3 DNA has 42 bases and is translated from base 1. Comment on this clonotype: What antigen it recognizes has not been identified. Base qualities are not at hand, and no much larger clone is one base apart.

The method behind the library was 5' RACE. TCRdb shows the sequencer as Illumina HiSeq 2000. A universal primer binding site was introduced by template switching, and a unique molecular identifier was present in the final cDNA, enabling accurate counting of TCR cDNA molecules. Specific primers in the conserved constant-segment region were used to synthesize first-strand cDNA for TCR alpha and beta chains. To control for contamination, each cDNA library was double barcoded with a SMART-Mk sample barcode plus Illumina barcodes. Two successive PCR steps introduced TruSeq adapter sequences along with Illumina sample barcodes. The TCR alpha and beta cDNA libraries were sequenced on the Illumina HiSeq platform using custom primers. Regarding the original processing steps: MiGEC processed the raw reads to extract unique molecular identifiers, while MiXCR was used to determine the CDR3 positions. For each individual, recombination models were inferred using an EM algorithm with the repgenHMM and IGoR tools. Shared clonotype analysis was performed with the tcR package in R, normalizing sharing by the product of cloneset sizes. Out-of-frame nonproductive sequences were analyzed to study raw recombination free of thymic and clonal selection effects. TCRdb reanalyzed the raw reads on its own, using fastp at Q25 for trimming and MiXCR for clone calling, and kept in-frame beta chains. Each record represents a unique CDR3 protein, reported with the most common genes and DNA among its rows. For this entry, the V and J calls and clone size follow TCRdb and not the study's own pipeline. In all, the sample holds 1.5 million to 2 million distinct CDR3 sequences, and around 33% of those were seen once. The top ten clones comprise approximately 0.25% of the sample.

Sequenced sample: cord blood. This chain joins TRBV7-8 to TRBJ2-2, with no confident D gene call. The sequence was collected from a newborn girl in good health. The CDR3 amino acid sequence is: CASRPDRHTGELFF. The DNA reads TGTGCCAGCAGACCCGACCGGCACACCGGGGAGCTGTTTTTT.